The clone carrying this T cell receptor (beta chain) occurred many times. This specimen belongs to a study of T-cell memory formation after mild COVID-19. Study information: TCR clusters mostly belonged to single donors.

Constant-segment primers served in 5'RACE that generated TCR alpha and TCR beta cDNA libraries bearing sample barcodes and UMIs. TCRdb independently ran MiXCR on the 5' RACE reads; one entry per CDR3 protein. The sample lists about 190,000 distinct CDR3 sequences, over 9.5% seen once, with approximately 3% in the top ten. The CDR3 totals 14 residues. J gave up 10 bases and V 3 bases, and 11 bases lay outside the gene matches. Per the germline V gene, CDR1 is SGHTA and CDR2 is FQGNSA. This clonotype originated in a man aged 18 to 29 who had mild COVID-19 (a few samples of this study predate the infection). Cell type and time point are not known. The chain recombines TRBV7-2 with TRBJ1-1; TRBD1 matches at 7 bases. Sequencing input: PBMCs or a T cell subset sorted from them (not recorded which). The CDR3 here is CASSFPARQGSAFF. CDR3 nucleotides: TGTGCCAGCAGCTTCCCCGCCAGACAGGGCTCAGCTTTCTTT.